The T cell receptor beta chain under discussion was sequenced for a study of blood T cell repertoires in COVID-19. Participants had their cohort set by participant-reported clinical history. Recovered status applied to Cohort 3 donors who had two consecutive negative PCRs. It also applied to those with clearance or with symptom resolution. Original analysis: Reference gene primer amplification yielded estimated nucleated cell counts. Measured with immunoSEQ multiplex PCR; TCRdb has only the in-frame clones, and not every one. V and J calls and clone size are as listed in that table; D and trimming were resolved from the DNA. This table holds 220,000 or so clones, over 80% found once. V dropped 4 bases and J dropped 2; count of bases not matched to a gene: 5. The CDR3 has 17 residues. Per germline, CDR1 MGHRA and CDR2 YSYEKL.

The TCR originated in a woman in her thirties or forties who had recovered from COVID-19. V gene TRBV4-1 combines with J gene TRBJ2-3; 14 bases match TRBD2. The sample taken for sequencing was PBMCs or T cells enriched from blood (not recorded which). The CDR3 sequence: CASSLGTSGGSTDTQYF. The CDR3 DNA sequence: TGCGCCAGCAGCCTTGGGACTAGCGGGGGCTCCACAGATACGCAGTATTTT.